These 30 T cell receptor beta chains were sequenced from one sample in a study of shared T cell receptors in the human thymus (dated by TCRdb to about 2021). Library generation was performed with the immunoSEQ multiplex PCR assay. Entries here come from immuneACCESS through TCRdb and include only in-frame sequences with V and J called. Some clones fail to appear in such tables; in the studies checked, an unresolved V gene covers under half of the shortfall, and the cause of the remainder is unknown. Recorded for this sample are around 730,000 clones; approximately 85% of them occurred a single time. The biggest ten clones account for over 0.008% of the sample. The data also belong to a second study, concerning human thymus T cells.

Sequencing was done on a sample of thymocytes. These receptors were taken from a girl in the first two years of life with a congenital heart defect. Donor details come from another sample of the same person, matched by shared clones.

The genes are TRBV4-2 and TRBJ1-1, with TRBD1 matching 7 bases. The junction had 13 bases not matched to a gene; V was cut back by 6 bases and J by 3 bases. Germline CDR1 is LGHNA and CDR2 is YNFKEQ. This CDR3 is 16 amino acids long. The CDR3 loop is CASRTGTARRDTEAFF. The CDR3 DNA is TGTGCCAGCAGAACCGGGACAGCTCGGCGGGACACTGAAGCTTTCTTT.

This chain uses TRBV6-1 with TRBJ1-1, with TRBD1 matching over 8 bases. Germline values: CDR1 MNHNS, CDR2 SASEGT. V was clipped by 4 bases and J by 3 bases; unmatched bases: 10. There are 16 residues in the CDR3. In DNA, the CDR3 is TGTGCCAGCAGTGCTACAGGGGGAAAAGGAGACACTGAAGCTTTCTTT. As protein: CASSATGGKGDTEAFF.

CDR3 protein: CASSLASALGSEKLFF. In nucleotides, the CDR3 is TGCGCCAGCAGCTTGGCCTCCGCGTTGGGGAGTGAAAAACTGTTTTTT. This chain connects TRBV5-1 to TRBJ1-4; D not certain. This CDR3 has 16 amino acids. V lost 0 bases to trimming and J lost 7 bases, with 16 bases between them. From germline, CDR1 is SGHRS and CDR2 YFSETQ.

The V call is TRBV6-1, the J call TRBJ1-2, with D maybe TRBD1 (5 bases). CDR1 and CDR2 (germline): MNHNS, SASEGT. The CDR3 covers 14 residues. The ends were cut back, 2 bases at V and 7 bases at J, with 14 bases in the middle. The CDR3 DNA follows: TGTGCCAGCAGTGAAATGGCAGGGATGAGTGGCTACACCTTC. As protein: CASSEMAGMSGYTF.

Of note for this clone: Germline is not matched at one junction end, which may reflect a read error. The chain couples TRBV5-6 to TRBJ2-4, with D tentatively TRBD1 (6 bases). The CDR3 length is 11 residues. Germline V CDR1 and CDR2: SGHDT, YYEEEE. This chain's CDR3 is CASSLDRSQSF. Written as DNA, the CDR3 is TGTGCCAGCAGCTTAGACAGGTCGCAATCCTTC.

V is TRBV4-1 and J is TRBJ2-7, with 7 bases identical to TRBD2. Germline V gene sequence: CDR1 MGHRA, CDR2 YSYEKL. V shed 4 bases and J 2 bases; nucleotides not matched to a gene: 17. This CDR3 spans 18 amino acids. CDR3 nucleotides: TGCGCCAGCAGCCGATACCTATCCGGGACTACGAACGCCTACGAGCAGTACTTC. Translated: CASSRYLSGTTNAYEQYF.

V usage is TRBV4-1 and J usage is TRBJ1-5, with a possible D match to TRBD1 (6 bases). The germline V gene encodes CDR1 MGHRA and CDR2 YSYEKL. With 0 bases removed from V and 1 base from J, the gap between germline ends came to 10 bases. The CDR3 length is 16 residues. The CDR3 nucleotides are TGCGCCAGCAGCCAAGAACAGGGATTGAGCAATCAGCCCCAGCATTTT. This gives the protein CASSQEQGLSNQPQHF.

V gene TRBV7-8 combines with J gene TRBJ1-6; possibly TRBD1 for D (5 bases). Germline CDR1 reads SGHVS; CDR2 reads FQNEAQ. Trimming took off 5 bases at V and 13 bases at J, with 21 bases between the two ends. The CDR3 contains 15 residues. The CDR3 sequence: CASSPRAGGRGPLHF. The CDR3 bases are TGTGCCAGCAGCCCCAGGGCGGGAGGGCGGGGGCCCCTCCACTTT.

The chain couples TRBV6-1 to TRBJ2-1; possibly TRBD1 for D (5 bases). The germline gives CDR1 MNHNS, CDR2 SASEGT. The CDR3 runs 14 residues. For the CDR3, the DNA is TGTGTTTCAGGGTCCATTCCCTCCTACAATGAGCAGTTCTTC. This sequence encodes CVSGSIPSYNEQFF.

The genes are TRBV4-1 and TRBJ1-4; 7 bases align to TRBD1. The CDR3 sequence is 19 residues long. The trim removed 1 base at V and 0 bases at J, leaving 11 bases unmatched. Germline V lookup: CDR1 MGHRA, CDR2 YSYEKL. CDR3 sequence: CASSQGIGDRGATNEKLFF. The CDR3 DNA sequence: TGCGCCAGCAGCCAAGGAATCGGGGACAGAGGTGCAACTAATGAAAAACTGTTTTTT.

This clone was found a few times. The CDR3 DNA sequence: TGTGCCAGCAGTGATGTAGGGGGTCTACGCGAAATTAAAGCTTTCTTT. Protein product: CASSDVGGLREIKAFF. The rearrangement uses TRBV25-1 and TRBJ1-1; tentative D call: TRBD1 (6 bases). Trimming shortened V by 3 bases and J by 9 bases, and 23 bases separated the two germline ends. Germline V gene data show CDR1 as MGHDK and CDR2 as SYGVNS. The CDR3 length is 16 residues.

This sequence joins TRBV6-1 and TRBJ2-1; TRBD1 agrees at 11 bases. Germline CDR1 reads MNHNS; CDR2 reads SASEGT. The length of the CDR3 is 15 residues. Trimming took 6 bases from V and 6 from J; bases not matched to a gene: 7. The CDR3 region is CASSGMGQGGNEQFF. The DNA for the CDR3 is TGTGCCAGCAGCGGAATGGGACAGGGGGGCAATGAGCAGTTCTTC.

This clone was detected once. V is TRBV6-4 and J is TRBJ2-5; the D is unclear. CDR1 MRHNA and CDR2 SNTAGT come from the germline V gene. The CDR3 sequence is 13 residues long. Trimming took off 3 bases at V and 3 bases at J, with 8 bases between the two ends. The CDR3: CASSEVRKETQYF. The CDR3 DNA is TGTGCCAGCAGTGAGGTTAGAAAAGAGACCCAGTACTTC.

The chain is built from TRBV4-3 and TRBJ1-4; 8 nucleotides align to TRBD1. CDR3 length: 16 amino acids. Unmatched junction bases numbered 11, after V lost 4 bases and J lost 7 bases. Germline V lookup: CDR1 LGHNA, CDR2 YSLEER. CDR3 coding DNA: TGCGCCAGCAGCCCCCACTTCCAGGGGGCTGGTGAAAAACTGTTTTTT. It codes for CASSPHFQGAGEKLFF.

The chain joins TRBV6-5 to TRBJ2-1, with D possibly being TRBD1 (5 bases). This CDR3 has 13 residues. The V and J ends lost 4 bases and 3 bases respectively, with 7 bases between them. CDR1 and CDR2 (germline): MNHEY, SVGAGI. As DNA, the CDR3 is TGTGCCAGCAGTTCCAGGGACTACAATGAGCAGTTCTTC. It is translated as CASSSRDYNEQFF.

This clone occurred once. In nucleotides, the CDR3 is TGCGCCAGCAGCTTGATGGCAGGGGAGACCCAGTACTTC. Its protein is CASSLMAGETQYF. The chain combines TRBV5-1 with TRBJ2-5; D may be TRBD1 (5 bases). Trimming removed 1 base at V and 5 bases at J, with 9 bases between. The CDR3 covers 13 residues. Germline CDR1 SGHRS, CDR2 YFSETQ.

CDR3 bases: TGTGCCAGCAGTTCACTCTACCAGGGGGTCCTCCATAGCAATCAGCCCCAGCATTTT. Its protein is CASSSLYQGVLHSNQPQHF. The chain is built from TRBV27 and TRBJ1-5; the match to TRBD1 covers 7 bases. The CDR3 length is 19 residues. The V gene's germline CDR1 is MNHEY and CDR2 SMNVEV (reference sequence). The trim removed 4 bases at V and 0 bases at J, leaving 15 bases unmatched.

This sequence joins TRBV5-4 and TRBJ1-1; D is unclear. The CDR3 runs 13 residues. V dropped 4 bases and J dropped 10 bases, with 17 bases sitting between them. Germline values: CDR1 SGHNT, CDR2 YYREEE (reference sequence). In nucleotides, the CDR3 is TGTGCCAGCAGCGAGGACTGGGAGGCCCCAGCTTTCTTT. It specifies CASSEDWEAPAFF.

This clone appeared once. As DNA, the CDR3 is TGTGCCAGCAGCCCCCCCTTGTTGGAGACCCAGTACTTC. It yields the protein CASSPPLLETQYF. The chain uses TRBV7-7 and TRBJ2-5; D is unresolved. This CDR3 spans 13 amino acids. The germline V gene has CDR1 SSHAT and CDR2 FNYEAQ (reference sequence). V lost 5 bases to trimming and J lost 5 bases, with 12 bases between them.

The chain uses TRBV4-2 and TRBJ2-1, with a tentative D call TRBD1 (7 bases). CDR3 size: 15 residues. V lost 4 bases, J lost 10 bases, and 20 bases lay in between. From germline, CDR1 is LGHNA and CDR2 YNFKEQ. The CDR3 region has the DNA TGTGCCAGCAGCCGAAGTCTACAGGGGCGGGAAGAGCAGTTCTTC. This codes for CASSRSLQGREEQFF.

The rearrangement uses TRBV14 and TRBJ2-5; 7 bases fit TRBD1. The better agreement between TRBJ2-7 and the DNA end casts doubt on the J call. CDR1 is SGHDN and CDR2 is FVKESK in the germline V gene. This CDR3 spans 20 amino acids. In DNA, the CDR3 is TGTGCCAGAAAATTTGGGCGACAGGGATCCTGCGTGCGATCTTTCTACGAGCAGTACTTC. Protein: CARKFGRQGSCVRSFYEQYF.

This rearrangement joins TRBV14 to TRBJ2-1, with D unclear. Trimming removed 1 base at V and 10 bases at J, with 5 bases between. Germline V gives CDR1 SGHDN, CDR2 FVKESK. CDR3 length: 11 residues. CDR3 sequence: CASSQGTEQFF. DNA for the CDR3: TGTGCCAGCAGCCAAGGTACAGAGCAGTTCTTC.

The J gene is TRBJ1-1, the V gene TRBV6-5; D possibly corresponds to TRBD1 (5 bases). The CDR3 is 14 amino acids. V lost 7 bases and J 8 bases, leaving 20 bases between the germline ends. The germline V gene encodes CDR1 MNHEY and CDR2 SVGAGI. CDR3 residues: CASTVGSLRGEAFF. CDR3 nucleotides: TGTGCCAGCACCGTAGGCAGTTTACGGGGGGAAGCTTTCTTT.

This clone was observed a single time. This rearrangement joins TRBV6-1 to TRBJ2-1, with 7 bases fitting TRBD1. The V and J ends lost 6 bases and 3 bases, in that order; junction bases with no gene match: 5. The CDR3 runs 14 residues. CDR1 is MNHNS and CDR2 is SASEGT in the germline V gene. The CDR3 DNA sequence: TGTGCCAGCAGGCTGACAGGGTTCTACAATGAGCAGTTCTTC. Translated, it gives CASRLTGFYNEQFF.

The chain joins TRBV5-4 to TRBJ2-4; D remains unclear. The V gene's germline CDR1 is SGHNT and CDR2 YYREEE (reference sequence). Deletions cut 0 bases from V and 3 bases from J, with 7 bases between. The CDR3 extends over 14 amino acids. The CDR3 coding sequence is TGTGCCAGCAGCTTGGATCCCATCAAAAACATTCAGTACTTC. As protein: CASSLDPIKNIQYF.

This chain links TRBV5-1 with TRBJ1-3; 7 bases align to TRBD1. Germline-derived CDR1 and CDR2 are SGHRS and YFSETQ. CDR3 size: 13 residues. Trimming removed 8 bases from V and 2 bases from J; junction bases left unmatched: 4. The CDR3: CASRQGTGNTIYF. The CDR3 region has the DNA TGCGCCAGTCGACAGGGAACTGGAAACACCATATATTTT.

This CDR3 is CASSPKGPTETYYEQYF. CDR3 DNA sequence: TGTGCCAGCAGCCCCAAAGGCCCGACAGAGACCTACTACGAGCAGTACTTC. The chain combines TRBV7-6 with TRBJ2-7, with D perhaps matching TRBD1 (5 bases). CDR3 length: 17 amino acids. V was cut by 5 bases and J by 3 bases, with 23 bases left in between. Germline values: CDR1 SGHVS, CDR2 FNYEAQ.

CDR3 in amino acids: CSAFSTGTGEQYF. The CDR3 region has the DNA TGCAGCGCTTTCTCGACAGGGACGGGCGAGCAGTACTTC. The V and J genes are TRBV29-1 and TRBJ2-7; TRBD1 agrees at 7 bases. Germline CDR1 reads SQVTM; CDR2 reads ANQGSEA. This CDR3 has 13 amino acids. The junction had 12 bases not matched to a gene; V was cut back by 7 bases and J by 6 bases.

The chain has TRBV12-5 and TRBJ1-2, with 8 bases lining up with TRBD1. The CDR3 runs to 17 residues. With V trimmed by 3 bases and J by 3 bases, 12 bases remained unmatched. Looked up from germline, CDR1 is LGHNT and CDR2 is FRNRAP. CDR3 sequence (DNA): TGTGCTAGTGGTTTCCAATACCCTGGACAGGGATACTATGGCTACACCTTC. This translates into CASGFQYPGQGYYGYTF. Based on the CDR3 plus reference TRBV12-5 and TRBJ1-2, the full variable domain is DARVTQTPRHKVTEMGQEVTMRCQPILGHNTVFWYRQTMMQGLELLAYFRNRAPLDDSGMPKDRFSAEMPDATLATLKIQPSEPRDSAVYFCASGFQYPGQGYYGYTFGSGTRLTVV.

This sequence joins TRBV6-1 and TRBJ2-7; no definite D call. Per germline, CDR1 MNHNS and CDR2 SASEGT. V dropped 6 bases and J dropped 6 bases, with 15 bases sitting between them. The CDR3 runs to 13 residues. The CDR3 nucleotides are TGTGCCAGCAGCCAACAAACTAATTGCGAGCAGTACTTC. This encodes CASSQQTNCEQYF.